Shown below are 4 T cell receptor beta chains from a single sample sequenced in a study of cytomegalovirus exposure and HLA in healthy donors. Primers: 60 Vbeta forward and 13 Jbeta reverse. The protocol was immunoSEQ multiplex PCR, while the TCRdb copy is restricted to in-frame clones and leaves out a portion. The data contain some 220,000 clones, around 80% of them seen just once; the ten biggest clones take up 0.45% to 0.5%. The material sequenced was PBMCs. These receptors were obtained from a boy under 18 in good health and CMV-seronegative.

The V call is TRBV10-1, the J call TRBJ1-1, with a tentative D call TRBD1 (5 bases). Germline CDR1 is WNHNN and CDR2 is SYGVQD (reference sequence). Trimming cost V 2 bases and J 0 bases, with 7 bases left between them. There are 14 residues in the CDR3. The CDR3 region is CASSEGAMNTEAFF. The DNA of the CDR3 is TGCGCCAGCAGTGAGGGGGCTATGAACACTGAAGCTTTCTTT.

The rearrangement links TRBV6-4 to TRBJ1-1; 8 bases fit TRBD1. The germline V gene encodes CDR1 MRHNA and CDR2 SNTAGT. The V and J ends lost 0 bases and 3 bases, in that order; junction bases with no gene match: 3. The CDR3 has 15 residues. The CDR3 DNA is TGTGCCAGCAGTGACTCTAACAGGGGGGACACTGAAGCTTTCTTT. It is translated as CASSDSNRGDTEAFF.

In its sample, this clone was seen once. CDR3 sequence: CASSFGAAGNYGYTF. The CDR3 region has the DNA TGTGCCAGCAGCTTTGGGGCGGCTGGTAACTATGGCTACACCTTC. V gene TRBV5-5 combines with J gene TRBJ1-2, with TRBD1 as a possible D gene (5 bases). CDR1 SGHKS and CDR2 YYEKEE come from the germline V gene (reference sequence). V lost 2 bases and J lost 1, with 12 bases in between. CDR3 size: 15 residues.

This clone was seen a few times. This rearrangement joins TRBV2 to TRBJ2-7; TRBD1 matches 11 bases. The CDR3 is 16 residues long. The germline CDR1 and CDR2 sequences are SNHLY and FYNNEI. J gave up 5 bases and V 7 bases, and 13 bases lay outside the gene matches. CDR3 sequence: CASNLTEGQGAHEQYF. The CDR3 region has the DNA TGTGCCAGCAACCTCACAGAAGGACAGGGGGCCCACGAGCAGTACTTC.